This is a list of T cell receptor beta chains from one sample in a study of T cells in Graves' hyperthyroidism and ophthalmopathy. TCRdb reprocessed the multiplex PCR reads with MiXCR, giving one entry per CDR3 protein. The sample carries 350,000 or so distinct CDR3 sequences, roughly 21% recorded once. The sequenced material came from blood. Receptor source: a woman in her forties or fifties with Graves' hyperthyroidism. The CDR3 runs from the conserved cysteine through the conserved F or W. A D gene is named only where the DNA matches it firmly. Some rows have no size entry. The others give once, few or many, or a class for an expanded clone.

j_call: TRBJ2-5; d_call: NA; v_call: TRBV7-8; clone_size: many; cdr3_aa: CASSLNMGETQYF; cdr3_nt: TGTGCCAGCAGCTTAAACATGGGCGAGACCCAGTACTTC
j_call: TRBJ2-5; d_call: NA; v_call: TRBV20-1; clone_size: many; cdr3_aa: CSAVLGQGGETQYF; cdr3_nt: TGCAGTGCGGTGCTTGGGCAGGGCGGCGAGACCCAGTACTTC
j_call: TRBJ1-1; d_call: TRBD1; v_call: TRBV29-1; clone_size: once; cdr3_aa: CSVEGGTGGAFSEAFF; cdr3_nt: TGCAGCGTTGAAGGGGGGACAGGGGGCGCGTTCTCCGAAGCTTTCTTT
j_call: TRBJ2-1; d_call: TRBD1; v_call: TRBV6-1; clone_size: many; cdr3_aa: CASRHLLEGAFAYNEQFF; cdr3_nt: TGTGCCAGCAGACACCTTTTAGAGGGGGCGTTCGCATACAATGAGCAGTTCTTC
j_call: TRBJ2-3; d_call: TRBD2; v_call: TRBV5-1; clone_size: NA; cdr3_aa: CASRQGLAGESDTQYF; cdr3_nt: TGCGCCAGCAGACAGGGACTAGCGGGAGAATCAGATACGCAGTATTTT
j_call: TRBJ2-7; d_call: TRBD2; v_call: TRBV11-3; clone_size: many; cdr3_aa: CASSLLAGANYEQYF; cdr3_nt: TGTGCCAGCAGCTTACTAGCGGGAGCTAACTACGAGCAGTACTTC
j_call: TRBJ1-1; d_call: NA; v_call: TRBV10-3; clone_size: few; cdr3_aa: CAISDSTLGRGSSAFF; cdr3_nt: TGTGCCATCAGTGACTCGACCCTGGGCAGGGGTAGTTCGGCTTTCTTT
j_call: TRBJ2-7; d_call: TRBD2; v_call: TRBV14; clone_size: NA; cdr3_aa: CASQSGGTGEQYF; cdr3_nt: TGTGCCAGCCAATCGGGGGGAACGGGGGAGCAGTACTTC
j_call: TRBJ2-7; d_call: NA; v_call: TRBV6-1; clone_size: many; cdr3_aa: CATGWRDYEQYF; cdr3_nt: TGTGCCACCGGGTGGCGAGACTACGAGCAGTACTTC
j_call: TRBJ1-3; d_call: TRBD1; v_call: TRBV5-1; clone_size: few; cdr3_aa: CASSRGQGGSGNTIYF; cdr3_nt: TGCGCCAGCAGCAGGGGACAGGGAGGCTCTGGAAACACCATATATTTT
j_call: TRBJ2-7; d_call: NA; v_call: TRBV7-2; clone_size: NA; cdr3_aa: CASSLAVHPAPYEQYF; cdr3_nt: TGTGCCAGCAGCTTAGCAGTCCATCCCGCTCCCTACGAGCAGTACTTC
j_call: TRBJ2-2; d_call: NA; v_call: TRBV14; clone_size: many; cdr3_aa: CASSHRDSRTGELFF; cdr3_nt: TGTGCCAGCAGCCACCGGGACTCGAGGACGGGGGAGCTGTTTTTT
j_call: TRBJ1-4; d_call: TRBD1; v_call: TRBV7-8; clone_size: NA; cdr3_aa: CASSQDREGEEKLFF; cdr3_nt: TGTGCCAGCAGCCAGGACAGGGAGGGAGAAGAAAAACTGTTTTTT
j_call: TRBJ2-2; d_call: TRBD2; v_call: TRBV19; clone_size: few; cdr3_aa: CVTSGRASTGELFF; cdr3_nt: TGTGTTACTAGCGGGAGGGCGAGCACCGGGGAGCTGTTTTTT
j_call: TRBJ1-1; d_call: NA; v_call: TRBV12-3/TRBV12-4; clone_size: NA; cdr3_aa: CASSLVGDGTEAFF; cdr3_nt: TGTGCCAGCAGTTTAGTAGGGGATGGCACTGAAGCTTTCTTT
j_call: TRBJ1-2; d_call: TRBD1; v_call: TRBV2; clone_size: many; cdr3_aa: CASKPGAGGHGYTF; cdr3_nt: TGTGCCAGCAAACCTGGGGCAGGGGGTCATGGCTACACCTTC
j_call: TRBJ1-5; d_call: NA; v_call: TRBV3-1; clone_size: many; cdr3_aa: CASSQDLGMNQPQHF; cdr3_nt: TGTGCCAGCAGCCAAGATTTAGGGATGAATCAGCCCCAGCATTTT
j_call: TRBJ1-2; d_call: NA; v_call: TRBV18; clone_size: many; cdr3_aa: CASSRLPWGYTF; cdr3_nt: TGTGCCAGCTCACGGCTACCTTGGGGCTACACCTTC
j_call: TRBJ1-5; d_call: NA; v_call: TRBV20-1; clone_size: many; cdr3_aa: CSARDGGRGIGNQPQHF; cdr3_nt: TGCAGTGCTAGAGATGGAGGCCGGGGTATTGGCAATCAGCCCCAGCATTTT
j_call: TRBJ1-6; d_call: NA; v_call: TRBV18; clone_size: many; cdr3_aa: CASSPPFQGLAPLHF; cdr3_nt: TGTGCCAGCTCACCACCGTTTCAGGGGCTCGCGCCCCTCCACTTT
j_call: TRBJ1-2; d_call: NA; v_call: TRBV9; clone_size: NA; cdr3_aa: CASSVSRSPEDYGYTF; cdr3_nt: TGTGCCAGCAGCGTCTCTAGGTCGCCAGAGGACTATGGCTACACCTTC
j_call: TRBJ2-1; d_call: NA; v_call: TRBV24-1; clone_size: NA; cdr3_aa: CATSELHNNEQFF; cdr3_nt: TGTGCCACCAGTGAACTACATAACAATGAGCAGTTCTTC
j_call: TRBJ1-1; d_call: NA; v_call: TRBV29-1; clone_size: NA; cdr3_aa: CSVVLDSRNLNTEAFF; cdr3_nt: TGCAGCGTTGTACTTGACAGCCGGAACTTGAACACTGAAGCTTTCTTT
j_call: TRBJ2-7; d_call: TRBD1; v_call: TRBV20-1; clone_size: NA; cdr3_aa: CSAATGGTYEQYF; cdr3_nt: TGCAGTGCTGCGACAGGGGGCACCTACGAGCAGTACTTC
j_call: TRBJ2-1; d_call: TRBD2; v_call: TRBV28; clone_size: many; cdr3_aa: CASSLLGGRAFNEQFF; cdr3_nt: TGTGCCAGCAGTTTATTGGGCGGGAGGGCCTTCAATGAGCAGTTCTTC
j_call: TRBJ1-2; d_call: NA; v_call: TRBV28; clone_size: many; cdr3_aa: CASSPGANPTNYGYTF; cdr3_nt: TGTGCCAGCAGCCCAGGGGCGAACCCAACTAACTATGGCTACACCTTC
j_call: TRBJ2-1; d_call: NA; v_call: TRBV7-8; clone_size: NA; cdr3_aa: CASSLVSGFWSLEQFF; cdr3_nt: TGTGCCAGCAGCTTGGTCAGTGGTTTCTGGTCGCTTGAGCAGTTCTTC
j_call: TRBJ2-1; d_call: TRBD2; v_call: TRBV28; clone_size: many; cdr3_aa: CASSRSGVDPFF; cdr3_nt: TGTGCCAGCAGCCGGAGCGGGGTAGATCCGTTCTTC
j_call: TRBJ1-1; d_call: NA; v_call: TRBV19; clone_size: NA; cdr3_aa: CASSIGMNTEAFF; cdr3_nt: TGTGCCAGTAGTATAGGGATGAACACTGAAGCTTTCTTT
j_call: TRBJ2-7; d_call: NA; v_call: TRBV20-1; clone_size: NA; cdr3_aa: CSARSGVYEQYF; cdr3_nt: TGCAGTGCTAGATCAGGGGTCTACGAGCAGTACTTC
j_call: TRBJ1-5; d_call: TRBD1; v_call: TRBV19; clone_size: NA; cdr3_aa: CASSIQGASNQPQHF; cdr3_nt: TGTGCCAGTAGTATACAGGGGGCTAGCAATCAGCCCCAGCATTTT
j_call: TRBJ2-7; d_call: NA; v_call: TRBV28; clone_size: many; cdr3_aa: CASSLWGGVSSYEQYF; cdr3_nt: TGTGCCAGCAGTTTATGGGGGGGAGTTTCGTCCTACGAGCAGTACTTC
j_call: TRBJ2-2; d_call: NA; v_call: TRBV7-3; clone_size: NA; cdr3_aa: CASSLGRGRGVTDRELFF; cdr3_nt: TGTGCCAGCAGCTTAGGGAGGGGGCGAGGAGTTACCGACCGGGAGCTGTTTTTT
j_call: TRBJ1-5; d_call: NA; v_call: TRBV7-2; clone_size: few; cdr3_aa: CASSRDNNSNQPQHF; cdr3_nt: TGTGCCAGCAGCAGAGACAACAATAGCAATCAGCCCCAGCATTTT
j_call: TRBJ2-3; d_call: NA; v_call: TRBV24-1; clone_size: few; cdr3_aa: CATPGGLQEDTQYF; cdr3_nt: TGTGCCACCCCCGGAGGCCTGCAGGAAGATACGCAGTATTTT
j_call: TRBJ2-7; d_call: NA; v_call: TRBV27; clone_size: many; cdr3_aa: CASGRGIPYEQYF; cdr3_nt: TGTGCCAGCGGCAGGGGTATACCCTACGAGCAGTACTTC
j_call: TRBJ1-1; d_call: NA; v_call: TRBV3-1; clone_size: many; cdr3_aa: CASSQPTGRNEAFF; cdr3_nt: TGTGCCAGCAGCCAACCGACGGGGCGAAATGAAGCTTTCTTT
j_call: TRBJ2-3; d_call: NA; v_call: TRBV7-9; clone_size: NA; cdr3_aa: CASSLMSADTQYF; cdr3_nt: TGTGCCAGCAGCCTAATGTCGGCAGATACGCAGTATTTT
j_call: TRBJ2-2; d_call: TRBD2; v_call: TRBV13; clone_size: once; cdr3_aa: CASSLGRTSGRGGELFF; cdr3_nt: TGTGCCAGCAGCTTAGGCCGGACTAGCGGGAGAGGTGGGGAGCTGTTTTTT
j_call: TRBJ1-5; d_call: NA; v_call: TRBV18; clone_size: many; cdr3_aa: CASSPLPAQGNQPQHF; cdr3_nt: TGTGCCAGCTCACCACTCCCGGCCCAAGGCAATCAGCCCCAGCATTTT
j_call: TRBJ1-1; d_call: NA; v_call: TRBV5-1; clone_size: few; cdr3_aa: CASSSGDMNTEAFF; cdr3_nt: TGCGCCAGCAGCTCCGGTGATATGAACACTGAAGCTTTCTTT
j_call: TRBJ1-1; d_call: NA; v_call: TRBV15; clone_size: many; cdr3_aa: CATSRVSRDRLNTEAFF; cdr3_nt: TGTGCCACCAGCAGAGTGAGTCGGGACCGACTGAACACTGAAGCTTTCTTT
j_call: TRBJ2-1; d_call: NA; v_call: TRBV7-9; clone_size: NA; cdr3_aa: CASSLDGGFLNEQFF; cdr3_nt: TGTGCCAGCAGCTTAGATGGCGGGTTCTTAAATGAGCAGTTCTTC
j_call: TRBJ1-1; d_call: NA; v_call: TRBV19; clone_size: NA; cdr3_aa: CASSIKTNTEAFF; cdr3_nt: TGTGCCAGTAGTATAAAGACGAACACTGAAGCTTTCTTT
j_call: TRBJ2-1; d_call: TRBD2; v_call: TRBV11-2; clone_size: many; cdr3_aa: CASSPLSGRGHEQFF; cdr3_nt: TGTGCCAGCAGCCCCCTTAGCGGGAGAGGTCATGAGCAGTTCTTC
j_call: TRBJ1-1; d_call: NA; v_call: TRBV11-3; clone_size: NA; cdr3_aa: CVSSLNHGTEAFF; cdr3_nt: TGTGTCAGCAGCTTAAACCATGGCACTGAAGCTTTCTTT
j_call: TRBJ2-7; d_call: NA; v_call: TRBV6-1; clone_size: NA; cdr3_aa: CASSALPSGLYLSYEQYF; cdr3_nt: TGTGCCAGCAGTGCCTTGCCCTCTGGACTATACCTCTCCTACGAGCAGTACTTC
j_call: TRBJ1-3; d_call: NA; v_call: TRBV29-1; clone_size: few; cdr3_aa: CSVPGTNSGNTIYF; cdr3_nt: TGCAGCGTCCCTGGGACAAACTCTGGAAACACCATATATTTT
j_call: TRBJ2-7; d_call: TRBD1; v_call: TRBV3-1; clone_size: many; cdr3_aa: CASSQGQGDTYEQYF; cdr3_nt: TGTGCCAGCAGCCAGGGACAGGGGGACACCTACGAGCAGTACTTC
j_call: TRBJ2-2; d_call: NA; v_call: TRBV12-3/TRBV12-4; clone_size: few; cdr3_aa: CASSPRGRNANTGELFF; cdr3_nt: TGTGCCAGCAGTCCCCGGGGGAGGAATGCGAACACCGGGGAGCTGTTTTTT
j_call: TRBJ2-7; d_call: TRBD1; v_call: TRBV28; clone_size: many; cdr3_aa: CASRRQGVDEQYF; cdr3_nt: TGTGCCAGCAGAAGACAGGGGGTGGACGAGCAGTACTTC
j_call: TRBJ1-2; d_call: TRBD1; v_call: TRBV2; clone_size: NA; cdr3_aa: CASSGQGALYGYTF; cdr3_nt: TGTGCCAGCAGTGGACAGGGGGCCTTGTATGGCTACACCTTC
j_call: TRBJ1-5; d_call: NA; v_call: TRBV28; clone_size: few; cdr3_aa: CASSTSRGLGNQPQHF; cdr3_nt: TGTGCCAGCAGCACGAGCAGGGGACTTGGCAATCAGCCCCAGCATTTT
j_call: TRBJ1-6; d_call: NA; v_call: TRBV28; clone_size: many; cdr3_aa: CASSFNRAANSPLHF; cdr3_nt: TGTGCCAGCAGTTTTAATAGGGCAGCTAATTCACCCCTCCACTTT
j_call: TRBJ2-1; d_call: NA; v_call: TRBV5-6; clone_size: few; cdr3_aa: CASSLGGASYNEQFF; cdr3_nt: TGTGCCAGCAGCTTGGGGGGGGCGTCCTACAATGAGCAGTTCTTC